Listed below are T cell receptor beta chains from one sample, sequenced in a study of radiation and T cells in renal cell carcinoma. Measured with immunoSEQ multiplex PCR; TCRdb has only the in-frame clones, and not every one. The table records roughly 100,000 clones, roughly 90% of them present only once. The sequencing used blood, collected from a patient whose treatment included radiotherapy and nephrectomy. The source of these receptors is a man in his fifties with renal cell carcinoma. Each CDR3 is given with its conserved first and last residue. D genes are given only for firm matches. Where a row states a size, it is once, few, many or the class of an expanded clone; other rows omit it.

v_call	j_call	d_call	clone_size	cdr3_nt	cdr3_aa
TRBV2	TRBJ2-3	NA	NA	TGTGCCAGCAGTGATCGGGCGACGGGAGTTTTAGATACGCAGTATTTT	CASSDRATGVLDTQYF
TRBV2	TRBJ1-4	NA	NA	TGTGCCAGCATAAGGCAGTTGGGGAAAAAACTGTTTTTT	CASIRQLGKKLFF
TRBV10-1	TRBJ2-2	NA	NA	TGCGCCAGCAGTGAGTCTCTGGGTGTGGGTAACACCGGGGAGCTGTTTTTT	CASSESLGVGNTGELFF
TRBV2	TRBJ2-7	NA	NA	TGTGCCAGCAGGTCACCACTAGAACCCCCCGAGCAGTACTTC	CASRSPLEPPEQYF
TRBV28	TRBJ2-1	TRBD2	NA	TGTGCCAGCAGTACGCGACTAGCGGGTTACAATGAGCAGTTCTTC	CASSTRLAGYNEQFF
TRBV5-4	TRBJ1-2	NA	NA	TGTGCCAGCAGCTTGGACGGGACATCGCCCACCTTC	CASSLDGTSPTF
TRBV10-2	TRBJ2-7	TRBD2	NA	TGCGCCAGCAGTGAGGGGGCTAGCGGGGGCTACGAGCAGTACTTC	CASSEGASGGYEQYF
TRBV15	TRBJ2-7	NA	NA	TGTGCCACCAGCAGAGATTCGGCAGGGGGGAACGAGCAGTACTTC	CATSRDSAGGNEQYF
TRBV6-1	TRBJ1-5	NA	NA	TGTGCCAGCAGTGAACTGGATAGCAATCAGCCCCAGCATTTT	CASSELDSNQPQHF
TRBV4-1	TRBJ2-7	NA	NA	TGCGCCAGCAGCCAAGATGGGAGTTTGGAGGGCAGATACGAGCAGTACTTC	CASSQDGSLEGRYEQYF
TRBV6-5	TRBJ2-3	NA	NA	TGTGCCAGCAGTTATAGGGCTATTAGGACAGATACGCAGTATTTT	CASSYRAIRTDTQYF
TRBV7-8	TRBJ2-7	NA	few	TGTGCCAGCAGCCCAGGGGATTACGAGCAGTACTTC	CASSPGDYEQYF
TRBV30	TRBJ2-1	TRBD1	NA	TGTGCCTGGACCCCGGGACAGTGGCCCAATGAGCAGTTCTTC	CAWTPGQWPNEQFF
TRBV18	TRBJ2-3	NA	NA	TGTGCCAGCTCAGGAAGGAACACAGATACGCAGTATTTT	CASSGRNTDTQYF
TRBV6-1	TRBJ2-3	NA	NA	TGTGCCTCAGGGGTAGCAGTCACAGATACGCAGTATTTT	CASGVAVTDTQYF
TRBV27	TRBJ2-3	NA	NA	NA	CASSSSAGGFTDTQYF
TRBV7-2	TRBJ2-1	NA	NA	TGTGCCAGCAGCTTAGTAGGACTATCCTACAATGAGCAGTTCTTC	CASSLVGLSYNEQFF
TRBV5-5	TRBJ2-5	NA	few	TGTGCCAGCAGCTCGTATACGGGGGAGACCCAGTACTTC	CASSSYTGETQYF
TRBV7-2	TRBJ1-4	NA	NA	TGTGCCAGCAACCGAGACAGACTGGGTGAAAAACTGTTTTTT	CASNRDRLGEKLFF
TRBV4-2	TRBJ2-3	NA	NA	TGTGCCAGCAGCCAGACGGGTGAGCGGCGCACAGATACGCAGTATTTT	CASSQTGERRTDTQYF
TRBV21-1	TRBJ2-7	NA	once	TGTGCCAGCAGCAAACAGGGCGAGCAGTACTTC	CASSKQGEQYF
TRBV5-1	TRBJ1-1	NA	NA	TGCGCCAGCAGCTTGGAGAAGGGTTACACTGAAGCTTTCTTT	CASSLEKGYTEAFF
TRBV2	TRBJ1-2	TRBD1	NA	TGTGCCAGCAGTGAATTCAGGGGGCGCGGCTATGGCTACACCTTC	CASSEFRGRGYGYTF
TRBV30	TRBJ1-2	NA	few	TGTGCCTTGCTGGGAAATGGCTACACCTTC	CALLGNGYTF
TRBV11-2	TRBJ1-2	NA	NA	TGTGCCAGCAGCCCCGGCCTGGGGATCTACACCTTC	CASSPGLGIYTF
TRBV11-2	TRBJ1-2	TRBD1	NA	TGTGCCAGCAGCTTAGGGACAGGGGATGGCTACACCTTC	CASSLGTGDGYTF
TRBV4-1	TRBJ1-6	TRBD1	NA	TGCGCCAGCAGCCAACCGACAGGGAAGGATTCACCCCTCCACTTT	CASSQPTGKDSPLHF
TRBV5-1	TRBJ2-1	TRBD2	NA	TGCGCCAGCAGTTGGAGCGGGGGGGCCGCCAATGAGCAGTTCTTC	CASSWSGGAANEQFF
TRBV30	TRBJ1-5	NA	NA	TGTGCCTGGAGTGTGCGGAACAATCAGCCCCAGCATTTT	CAWSVRNNQPQHF
TRBV7-7	TRBJ1-1	TRBD1	NA	TGTGCCGGGACAGGCGCTGCGAACACTGAAGCTTTCTTT	CAGTGAANTEAFF
TRBV7-8	TRBJ2-3	NA	NA	TGTGCCAGCAGCTTAGGGGTGGACAGTGGAGATACGCAGTATTTT	CASSLGVDSGDTQYF
TRBV13	TRBJ2-1	TRBD2	NA	TGTGCCAGCAGCTCCCGGACTAGCGGGTTCTACAATGAGCAGTTCTTC	CASSSRTSGFYNEQFF
TRBV5-1	TRBJ1-1	TRBD1	NA	TGCGCCAGCAGCCAGGGACAGATAAGAATGAACACTGAAGCTTTCTTT	CASSQGQIRMNTEAFF
TRBV10-3	TRBJ1-2	TRBD1	NA	TGTGCCATCAGTCAAGGACAGGGTGATGGCTACACCTTC	CAISQGQGDGYTF
TRBV2	TRBJ2-4	NA	NA	TGTGCCAGCGCCGATCAGGACAGACCAGCTCAGTACTTC	CASADQDRPAQYF
TRBV6-1	TRBJ2-1	TRBD1	NA	TGTGCCAGCAGTGGTCGACAGGGGGCGGAGAATGAGCAGTTCTTC	CASSGRQGAENEQFF
TRBV4-1	TRBJ2-3	NA	NA	TGCGCCAGCAGTCGGGCCCCGAGTGATACGCAGTATTTT	CASSRAPSDTQYF
TRBV5-1	TRBJ1-6	NA	once	TGCGCCAGCAGTACCCAGGGAAGCTCCTATAATTCACCCCTCCACTTT	CASSTQGSSYNSPLHF
TRBV29-1	TRBJ2-3	NA	NA	TGCAGCGAGTCAGGACAGAGCGACACAGATACGCAGTATTTT	CSESGQSDTDTQYF
TRBV18	TRBJ2-1	TRBD1	NA	TGTGCCAGCTCACCACCGTTAGATATAAGGTCAGGGGGTTACTACGATGAGCAGTTCTTC	CASSPPLDIRSGGYYDEQFF
TRBV11-2	TRBJ2-7	TRBD2	NA	TGTGCCAGCATGATAGGGGCTAGCGGGACCTACGAGCAGTACTTC	CASMIGASGTYEQYF
TRBV10-3	TRBJ2-3	NA	NA	TGTGCCATCAGTGATCCGAGCGGTAGCACAGATACGCAGTATTTT	CAISDPSGSTDTQYF
TRBV5-1	TRBJ1-6	TRBD1	NA	TGCGCCAGCAGCTCCGGGACAGGGTTTAATTCACCCCTCCACTTT	CASSSGTGFNSPLHF
TRBV27	TRBJ2-7	NA	NA	TGTGCCAGCAGTTTTGTGGTGGGTGGCGAGCAGTACTTC	CASSFVVGGEQYF
TRBV13	TRBJ1-6	NA	NA	TGTGCCAGCAGCTTAGATGGCGCCGGGTATAATTCACCCCTCCACTTT	CASSLDGAGYNSPLHF
TRBV19	TRBJ1-5	TRBD1	NA	TGTGCCCCTAAAATACAGGGGGCCCTTACACGTCGCAATCAGCCCCAGCATTTT	CAPKIQGALTRRNQPQHF
TRBV18	TRBJ2-7	NA	NA	TGTGCCAGCTCACCCGACAGATCCGAGCAGTACTTC	CASSPDRSEQYF
TRBV21-1	TRBJ2-1	NA	NA	TGTGCCAGCAGCACCCGACGGGGGGGCCTGAATGAGCAGTTCTTC	CASSTRRGGLNEQFF
TRBV11-3	TRBJ2-1	TRBD2	NA	TGTGCCAGCAGCTTGGGCGGGAGCTCCTACAATGAGCAGTTCTTC	CASSLGGSSYNEQFF
TRBV12-5	TRBJ2-3	TRBD2	NA	TGTGCTAGTGGACCTTCTAGCGGGGGGGTGGATACGCAGTATTTT	CASGPSSGGVDTQYF
TRBV9	TRBJ1-1	NA	NA	TGTGCCAGCAGCGTAGGACGGAAGAACACTGAAGCTTTCTTT	CASSVGRKNTEAFF
TRBV10-2	TRBJ2-7	TRBD2	NA	TGCGCCAGCAGGCCCAGCGGGGGATCCTACGAGCAGTACTTC	CASRPSGGSYEQYF
TRBV7-9	TRBJ2-3	NA	NA	TGTGCCAGCAGCTTCGCCACAGATACGCAGTATTTT	CASSFATDTQYF
TRBV6-1	TRBJ1-4	NA	NA	TGTGCCAGCAGTGAAGAACAGGGACTTAATGAAAAACTGTTTTTT	CASSEEQGLNEKLFF
TRBV19	TRBJ1-2	TRBD1	NA	TGTGCCAGTACTCCGGGACAGGGTCTATATGGCTACACCTTC	CASTPGQGLYGYTF
TRBV28	TRBJ1-2	NA	once	TGTGCCAGCACCGTTTTTGGGGAAGGGGGGTATGGCTACACCTTC	CASTVFGEGGYGYTF
TRBV9	TRBJ2-2	NA	NA	TGTGCCAGCAGCGTAGTAGCTGAGAACACCGGGGAGCTGTTTTTT	CASSVVAENTGELFF
TRBV6-1	TRBJ2-7	NA	NA	TGTGCCAGCACTACTGGGACGGATGACTACGAGCAGTACTTC	CASTTGTDDYEQYF
TRBV27	TRBJ2-2	NA	NA	TGTGCCAGCAGTTTCGGGTCCGGGGAGCTGTTTTTT	CASSFGSGELFF
TRBV5-5	TRBJ2-1	TRBD1	NA	TGTGCCAGCAGCTTGGCCAGGGCATCAGGGGGTGAGCAGTTCTTC	CASSLARASGGEQFF